This T cell receptor (beta chain) was identified during a study of T-cell memory formation after mild COVID-19. Regarding the study as a whole: Clones shrinking between day 15 and 85 showed a balanced CD4/CD8 split, and those that grew later tilted toward CD4+. Shrinking CD4+ clones were chiefly CM and EM; CD8+ ones were chiefly EMRA.

From the 5' RACE reads, TCRdb called clonotypes with MiXCR, one entry per CDR3 protein. The sample has about 620,000 distinct CDR3 sequences; about a sixth are singletons. About this clonotype: Its antigen is as yet unknown.

The V and J ends lost 0 bases and 2 bases respectively, with 9 bases between them. Germline loops: CDR1 SEHNR, CDR2 FQNEAQ (reference sequence). This CDR3 region has 15 residues. The TCR originated in an adult woman who had mild COVID-19 (a few samples of this study predate the infection). Cell type and time point are not known. The chain links TRBV7-9 to TRBJ2-3, with D maybe TRBD2 (5 bases). The sample comprised PBMCs or a T cell subset sorted from them (not recorded which). The CDR3 loop is CASSLARANTDTQYF. The CDR3 DNA is TGTGCCAGCAGCTTAGCGAGGGCAAACACAGATACGCAGTATTTT.